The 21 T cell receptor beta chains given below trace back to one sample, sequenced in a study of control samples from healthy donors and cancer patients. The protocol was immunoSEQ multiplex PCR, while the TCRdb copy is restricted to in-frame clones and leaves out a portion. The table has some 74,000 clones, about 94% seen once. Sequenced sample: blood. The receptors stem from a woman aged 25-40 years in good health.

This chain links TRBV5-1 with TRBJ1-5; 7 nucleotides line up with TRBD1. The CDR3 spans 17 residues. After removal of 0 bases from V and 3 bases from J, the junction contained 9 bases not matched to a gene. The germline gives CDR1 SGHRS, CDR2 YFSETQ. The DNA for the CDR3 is TGCGCCAGCAGCTTGGGAAAACAGGGGTCCGACAATCAGCCCCAGCATTTT. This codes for CASSLGKQGSDNQPQHF.

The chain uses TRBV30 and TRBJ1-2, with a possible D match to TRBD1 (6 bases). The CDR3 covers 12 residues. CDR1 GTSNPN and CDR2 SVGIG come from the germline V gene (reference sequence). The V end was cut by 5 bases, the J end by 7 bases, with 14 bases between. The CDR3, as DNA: TGTGCCTGGGACAGGACCTCGGGTGGCTACACCTTC. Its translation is CAWDRTSGGYTF.

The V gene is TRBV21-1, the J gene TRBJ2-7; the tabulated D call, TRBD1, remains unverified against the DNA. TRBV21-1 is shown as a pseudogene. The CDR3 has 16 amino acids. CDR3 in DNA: TGTGCCAGCATCCCCCCGTGGGACAGGGTGGGCTACGAGCAGTACGTC. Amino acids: CASIPPWDRVGYEQYV.

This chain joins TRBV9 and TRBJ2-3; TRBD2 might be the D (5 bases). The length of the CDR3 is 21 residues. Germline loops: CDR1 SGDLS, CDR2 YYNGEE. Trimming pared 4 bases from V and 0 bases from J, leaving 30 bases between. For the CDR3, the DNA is TGTGCCAGCAGCTCAAGAGGGTTCTTCCCAACCTTAACTTCTAGCACAGATACGCAGTATTTT. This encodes CASSSRGFFPTLTSSTDTQYF.

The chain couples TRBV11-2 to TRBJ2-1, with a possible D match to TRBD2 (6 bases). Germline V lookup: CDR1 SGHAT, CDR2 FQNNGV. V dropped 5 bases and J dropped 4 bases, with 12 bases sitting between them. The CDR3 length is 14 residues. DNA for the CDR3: TGTGCCAGCAGCATCCGGGAGCTTTACAATGAGCAGTTCTTC. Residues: CASSIRELYNEQFF. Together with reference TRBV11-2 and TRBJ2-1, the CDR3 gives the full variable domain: EAGVAQSPRYKIIEKRQSVAFWCNPISGHATLYWYQQILGQGPKLLIQFQNNGVVDDSQLPKDRFSAERLKGVDSTLKIQPAKLEDSAVYLCASSIRELYNEQFFGPGTRLTVL.

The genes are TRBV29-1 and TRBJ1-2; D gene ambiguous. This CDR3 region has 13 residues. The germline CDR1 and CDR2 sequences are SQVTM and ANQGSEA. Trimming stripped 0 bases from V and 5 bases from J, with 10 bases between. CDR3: CSVEDRESYGYTF. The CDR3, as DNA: TGCAGCGTTGAAGATAGGGAGAGTTATGGCTACACCTTC.

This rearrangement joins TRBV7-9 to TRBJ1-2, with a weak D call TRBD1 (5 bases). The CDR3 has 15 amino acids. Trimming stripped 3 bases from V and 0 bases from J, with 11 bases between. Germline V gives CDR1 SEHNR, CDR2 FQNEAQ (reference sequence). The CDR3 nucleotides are TGTGCCAGCAGCTTCTTGACAGATACTAACTATGGCTACACCTTC. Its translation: CASSFLTDTNYGYTF.

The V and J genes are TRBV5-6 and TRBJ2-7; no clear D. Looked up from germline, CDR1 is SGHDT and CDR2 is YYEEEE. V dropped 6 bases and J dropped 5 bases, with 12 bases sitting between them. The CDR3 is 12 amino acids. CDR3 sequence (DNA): TGTGCCAGCACGGAGATGGGGAACGAGCAGTACTTC. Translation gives CASTEMGNEQYF.

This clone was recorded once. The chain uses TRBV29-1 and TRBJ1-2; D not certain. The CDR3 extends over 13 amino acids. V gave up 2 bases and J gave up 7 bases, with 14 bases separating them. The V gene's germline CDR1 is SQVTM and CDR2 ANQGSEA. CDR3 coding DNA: TGCAGCGTTGAACCCGCGACGAGATCTGGCTACACCTTC. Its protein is CSVEPATRSGYTF.

DNA for the CDR3: TGTGCCAGCAGTGATTGGACAGGTTCTGGCTACACCTTC. Protein product: CASSDWTGSGYTF. The V and J genes are TRBV6-1 and TRBJ1-2, with 7 nucleotides matching TRBD1. CDR1 MNHNS and CDR2 SASEGT come from the germline V gene. The CDR3 runs 13 residues. V was pared by 3 bases and J by 7 bases, with 5 bases of the junction left unmatched.

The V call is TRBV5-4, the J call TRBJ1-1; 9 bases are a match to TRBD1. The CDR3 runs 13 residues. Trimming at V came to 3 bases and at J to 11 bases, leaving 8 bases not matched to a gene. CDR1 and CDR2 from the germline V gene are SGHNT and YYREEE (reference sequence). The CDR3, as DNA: TGTGCCAGCAGCTCATGGGACAGGGCTGTGGCTTTCTTT. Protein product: CASSSWDRAVAFF.

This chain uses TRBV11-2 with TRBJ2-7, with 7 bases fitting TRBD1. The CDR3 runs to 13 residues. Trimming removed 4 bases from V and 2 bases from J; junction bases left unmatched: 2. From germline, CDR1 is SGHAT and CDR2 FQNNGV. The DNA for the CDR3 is TGTGCCAGCAGCTGGGACAGAACCTACGAGCAGTACGTC. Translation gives CASSWDRTYEQYV.

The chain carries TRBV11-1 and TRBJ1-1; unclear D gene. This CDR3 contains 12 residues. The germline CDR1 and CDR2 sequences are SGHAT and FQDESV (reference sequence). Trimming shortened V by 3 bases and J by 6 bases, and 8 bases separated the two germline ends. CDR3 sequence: CASSFEGSEAFF. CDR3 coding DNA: TGTGCCAGCAGCTTCGAGGGCTCTGAAGCTTTCTTT.

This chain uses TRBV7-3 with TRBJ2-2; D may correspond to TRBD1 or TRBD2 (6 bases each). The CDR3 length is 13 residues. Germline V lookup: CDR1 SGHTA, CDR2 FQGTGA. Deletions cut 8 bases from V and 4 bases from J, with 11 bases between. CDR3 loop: CASARGVTGELFF. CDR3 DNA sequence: TGTGCCAGCGCGAGGGGGGTCACCGGGGAGCTGTTTTTT.

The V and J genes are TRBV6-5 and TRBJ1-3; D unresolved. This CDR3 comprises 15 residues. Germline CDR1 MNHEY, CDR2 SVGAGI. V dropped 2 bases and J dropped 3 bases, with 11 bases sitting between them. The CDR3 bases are TGTGCCAGCAGTTACGGGAACGGGGTTGGAAACACCATATATTTT. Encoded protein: CASSYGNGVGNTIYF.

The CDR3 DNA follows: TGCGCCAGCAGCTTTTCGGGAACGCTTGAAGCTTTCTTT. Translating gives CASSFSGTLEAFF. V and J are TRBV5-1 and TRBJ1-1; D unclear. Germline V gene sequence: CDR1 SGHRS, CDR2 YFSETQ. CDR3 size: 13 residues. V shed 2 bases and J shed 7 bases, with 12 bases lying between them.

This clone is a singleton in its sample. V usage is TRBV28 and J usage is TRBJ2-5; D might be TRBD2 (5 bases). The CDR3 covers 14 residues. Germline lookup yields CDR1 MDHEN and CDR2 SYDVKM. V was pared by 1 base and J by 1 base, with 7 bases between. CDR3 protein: CASSLSGVQETQYF. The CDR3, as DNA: TGTGCCAGCAGTTTATCCGGGGTCCAAGAGACCCAGTACTTC.

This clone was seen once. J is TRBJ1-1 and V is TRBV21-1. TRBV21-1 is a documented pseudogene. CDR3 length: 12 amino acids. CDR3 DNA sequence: TGTGCCAGCAGCAAAAAGAACACTGAAGCTTTCTTT. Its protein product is CASSKKNTEAFF.

The chain's CDR3 is CASSIGRMTEAFF. The CDR3 DNA is TGTGCCAGTAGTATTGGCAGGATGACTGAAGCTTTCTTT. The chain uses TRBV19 and TRBJ1-1, with D unclear. V was clipped by 3 bases and J by 5 bases, with 10 bases between them. This CDR3 has 13 residues. Germline CDR1 and CDR2: LNHDA and SQIVND (reference sequence).

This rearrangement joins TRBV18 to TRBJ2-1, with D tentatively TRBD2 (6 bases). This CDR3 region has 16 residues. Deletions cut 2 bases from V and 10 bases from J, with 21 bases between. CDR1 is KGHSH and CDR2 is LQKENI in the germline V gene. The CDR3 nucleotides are TGTGCCAGCTCACCAGGGGCGGGGAGAATGCACGAAGAGCAGTTCTTC. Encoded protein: CASSPGAGRMHEEQFF.

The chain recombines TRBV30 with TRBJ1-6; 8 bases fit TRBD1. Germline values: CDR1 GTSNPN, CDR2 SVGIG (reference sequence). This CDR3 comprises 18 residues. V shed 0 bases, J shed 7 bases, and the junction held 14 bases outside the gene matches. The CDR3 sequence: CAWSVRGTGLGGNSPLHF. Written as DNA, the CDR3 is TGTGCCTGGAGTGTACGGGGGACAGGTCTTGGAGGGAATTCACCCCTCCACTTT.